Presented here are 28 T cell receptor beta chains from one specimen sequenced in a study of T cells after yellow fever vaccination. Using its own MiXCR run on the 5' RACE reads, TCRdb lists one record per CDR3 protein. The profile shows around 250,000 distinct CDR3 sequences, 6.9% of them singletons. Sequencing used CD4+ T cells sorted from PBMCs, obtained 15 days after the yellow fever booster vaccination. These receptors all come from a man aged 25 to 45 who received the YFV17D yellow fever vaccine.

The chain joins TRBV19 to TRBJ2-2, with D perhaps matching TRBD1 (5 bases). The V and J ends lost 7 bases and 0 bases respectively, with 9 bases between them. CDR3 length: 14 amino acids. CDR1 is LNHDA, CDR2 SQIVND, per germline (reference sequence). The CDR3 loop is CASTRQTNTGELFF. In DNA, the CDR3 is TGTGCCAGTACTAGACAGACGAACACCGGGGAGCTGTTTTTT. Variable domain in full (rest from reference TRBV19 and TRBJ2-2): DGGITQSPKYLFRKEGQNVTLSCEQNLNHDAMYWYRQDPGQGLRLIYYSQIVNDFQKGDIAEGYSVSREKKESFPLTVTSAQKNPTAFYLCASTRQTNTGELFFGEGSRLTVL.

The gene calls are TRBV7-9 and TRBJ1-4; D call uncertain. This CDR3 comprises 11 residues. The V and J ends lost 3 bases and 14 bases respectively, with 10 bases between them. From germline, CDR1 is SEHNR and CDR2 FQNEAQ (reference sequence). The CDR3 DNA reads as TGTGCCAGCAGCTTGGACCAGTCCCTGTTTTTT. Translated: CASSLDQSLFF.

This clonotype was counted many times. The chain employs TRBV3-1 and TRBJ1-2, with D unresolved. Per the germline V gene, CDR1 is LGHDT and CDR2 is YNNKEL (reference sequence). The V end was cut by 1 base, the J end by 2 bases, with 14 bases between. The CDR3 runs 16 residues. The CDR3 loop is CASSQASAGSNYGYTF. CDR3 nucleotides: TGTGCCAGCAGCCAAGCTTCTGCGGGGTCGAACTATGGCTACACCTTC.

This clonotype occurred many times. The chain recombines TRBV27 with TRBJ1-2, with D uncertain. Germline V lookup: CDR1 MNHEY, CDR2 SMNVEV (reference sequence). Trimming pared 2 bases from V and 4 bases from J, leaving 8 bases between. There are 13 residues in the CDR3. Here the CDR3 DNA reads TGTGCCAGCAGTTTAGGGCCCGGCTATGGCTACACCTTC. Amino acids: CASSLGPGYGYTF.

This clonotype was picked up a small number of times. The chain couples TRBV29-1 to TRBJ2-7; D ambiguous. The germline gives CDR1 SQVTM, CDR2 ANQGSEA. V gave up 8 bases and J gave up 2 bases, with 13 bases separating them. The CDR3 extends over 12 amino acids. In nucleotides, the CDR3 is TGCAGCTTTTCTAACTCCCCCTACGAGCAGTACTTC. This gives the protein CSFSNSPYEQYF.

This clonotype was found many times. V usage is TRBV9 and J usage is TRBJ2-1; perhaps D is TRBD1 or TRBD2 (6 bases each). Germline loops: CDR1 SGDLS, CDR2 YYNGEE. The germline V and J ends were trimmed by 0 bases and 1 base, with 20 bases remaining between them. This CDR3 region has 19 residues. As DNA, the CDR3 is TGTGCCAGCAGCGTAGCCTCGGGGGCTGGTCGTACATCCTACAATGAGCAGTTCTTC. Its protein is CASSVASGAGRTSYNEQFF.

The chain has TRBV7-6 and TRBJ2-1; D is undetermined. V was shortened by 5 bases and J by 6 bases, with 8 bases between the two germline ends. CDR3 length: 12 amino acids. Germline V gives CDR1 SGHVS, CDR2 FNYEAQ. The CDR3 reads CASSLNANEQFF. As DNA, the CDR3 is TGTGCCAGCAGCCTAAACGCCAATGAGCAGTTCTTC. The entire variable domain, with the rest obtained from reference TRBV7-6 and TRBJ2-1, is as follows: GAGVSQSPRYKVTKRGQDVALRCDPISGHVSLYWYRQALGQGPEFLTYFNYEAQQDKSGLPNDRFSAERPEGSISTLTIQRTEQRDSAMYRCASSLNANEQFFGPGTRLTVL.

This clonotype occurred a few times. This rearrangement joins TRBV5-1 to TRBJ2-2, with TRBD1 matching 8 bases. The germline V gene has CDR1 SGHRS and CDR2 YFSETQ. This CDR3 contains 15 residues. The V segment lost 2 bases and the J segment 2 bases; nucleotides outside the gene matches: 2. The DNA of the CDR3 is TGCGCCAGCAGCTTACAGGGGGTCAACACCGGGGAGCTGTTTTTT. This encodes CASSLQGVNTGELFF.

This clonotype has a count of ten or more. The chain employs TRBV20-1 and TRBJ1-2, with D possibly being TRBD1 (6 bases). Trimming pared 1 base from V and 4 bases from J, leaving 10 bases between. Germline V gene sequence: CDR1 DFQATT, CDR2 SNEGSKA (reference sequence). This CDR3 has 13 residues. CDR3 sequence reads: CSARVLQGYGYTF. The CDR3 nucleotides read TGCAGTGCTAGAGTTCTACAGGGCTATGGCTACACCTTC.

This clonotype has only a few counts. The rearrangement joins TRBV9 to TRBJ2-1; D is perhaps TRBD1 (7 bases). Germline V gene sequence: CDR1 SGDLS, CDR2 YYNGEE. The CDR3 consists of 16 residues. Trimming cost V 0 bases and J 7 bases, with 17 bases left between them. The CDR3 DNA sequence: TGTGCCAGCAGCGTAGAACCCTGGGCAGGGGGGAATGAGCAGTTCTTC. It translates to CASSVEPWAGGNEQFF.

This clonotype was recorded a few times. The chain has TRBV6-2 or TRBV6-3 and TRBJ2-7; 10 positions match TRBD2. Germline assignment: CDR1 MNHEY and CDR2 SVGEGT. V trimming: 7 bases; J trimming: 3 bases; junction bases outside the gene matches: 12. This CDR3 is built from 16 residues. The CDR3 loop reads CASTGPSGTSVYEQYF. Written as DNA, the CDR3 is TGTGCCAGCACCGGCCCCTCCGGGACTAGCGTCTACGAGCAGTACTTC.

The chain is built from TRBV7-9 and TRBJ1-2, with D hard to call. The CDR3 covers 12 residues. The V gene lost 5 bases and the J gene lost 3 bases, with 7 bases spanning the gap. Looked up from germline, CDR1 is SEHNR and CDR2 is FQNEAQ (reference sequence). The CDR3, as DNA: TGTGCCAGCAGCGAGGAGGACTATGGCTACACCTTC. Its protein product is CASSEEDYGYTF.

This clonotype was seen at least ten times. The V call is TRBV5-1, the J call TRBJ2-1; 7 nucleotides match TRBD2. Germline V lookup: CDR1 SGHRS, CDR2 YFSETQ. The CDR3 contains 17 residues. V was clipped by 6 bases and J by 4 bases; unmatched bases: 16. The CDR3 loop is CASKSSSGQIKYNEQFF. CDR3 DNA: TGCGCCAGCAAAAGCTCTAGCGGTCAGATCAAGTACAATGAGCAGTTCTTC.

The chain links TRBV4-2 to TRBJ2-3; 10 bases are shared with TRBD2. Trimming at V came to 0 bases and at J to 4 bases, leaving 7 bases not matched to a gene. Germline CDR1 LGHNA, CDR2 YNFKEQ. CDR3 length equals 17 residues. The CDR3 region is CASSQDQPSGSSDTQYF. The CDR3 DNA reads TGTGCCAGCAGCCAAGATCAGCCTAGCGGGAGTTCAGATACGCAGTATTTT.

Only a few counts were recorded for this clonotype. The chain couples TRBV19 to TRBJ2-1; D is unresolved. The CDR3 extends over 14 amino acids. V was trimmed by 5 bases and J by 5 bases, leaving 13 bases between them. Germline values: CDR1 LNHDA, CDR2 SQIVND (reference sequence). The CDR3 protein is CASSGDIRNNEQFF. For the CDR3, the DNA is TGTGCCAGTAGTGGAGATATTCGAAACAATGAGCAGTTCTTC. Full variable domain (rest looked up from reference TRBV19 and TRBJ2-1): DGGITQSPKYLFRKEGQNVTLSCEQNLNHDAMYWYRQDPGQGLRLIYYSQIVNDFQKGDIAEGYSVSREKKESFPLTVTSAQKNPTAFYLCASSGDIRNNEQFFGPGTRLTVL.

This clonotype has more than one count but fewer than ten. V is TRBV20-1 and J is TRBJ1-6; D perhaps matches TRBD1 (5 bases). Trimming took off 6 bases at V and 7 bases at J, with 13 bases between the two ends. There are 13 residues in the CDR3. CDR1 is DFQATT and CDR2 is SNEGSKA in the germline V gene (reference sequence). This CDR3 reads CSAAGTQNSPLHF. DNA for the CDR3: TGCAGTGCCGCCGGGACCCAGAATTCACCCCTCCACTTT.

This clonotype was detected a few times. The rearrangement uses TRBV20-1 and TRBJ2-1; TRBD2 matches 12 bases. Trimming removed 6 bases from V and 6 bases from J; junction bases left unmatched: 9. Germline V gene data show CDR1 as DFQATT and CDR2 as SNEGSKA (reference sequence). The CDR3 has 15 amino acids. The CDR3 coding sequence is TGCAGTGCACCGACTAGCGGGAGCCTCGTCAATGAGCAGTTCTTC. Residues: CSAPTSGSLVNEQFF.

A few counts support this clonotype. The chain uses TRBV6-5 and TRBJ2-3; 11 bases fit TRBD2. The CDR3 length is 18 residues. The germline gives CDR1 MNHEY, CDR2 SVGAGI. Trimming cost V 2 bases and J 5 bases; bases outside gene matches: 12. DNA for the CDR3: TGTGCCAGCAGTTACACACCCTCAATAGCGGGAGGGGGAGATACGCAGTATTTT. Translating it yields CASSYTPSIAGGGDTQYF.

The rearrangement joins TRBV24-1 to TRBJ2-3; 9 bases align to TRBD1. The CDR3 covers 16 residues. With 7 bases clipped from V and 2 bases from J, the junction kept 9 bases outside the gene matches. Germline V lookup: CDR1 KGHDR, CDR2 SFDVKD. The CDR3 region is CATRGPGTGPTDTQYF. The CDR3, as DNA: TGTGCCACCAGGGGACCCGGGACAGGGCCCACAGATACGCAGTATTTT.

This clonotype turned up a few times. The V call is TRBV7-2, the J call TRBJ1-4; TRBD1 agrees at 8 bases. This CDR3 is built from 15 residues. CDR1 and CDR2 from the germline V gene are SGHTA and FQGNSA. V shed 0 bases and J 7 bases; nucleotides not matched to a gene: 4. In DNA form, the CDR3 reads TGTGCCAGCAGCTTAGCCACAGGGGGAAGTGAAAAACTGTTTTTT. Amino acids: CASSLATGGSEKLFF.

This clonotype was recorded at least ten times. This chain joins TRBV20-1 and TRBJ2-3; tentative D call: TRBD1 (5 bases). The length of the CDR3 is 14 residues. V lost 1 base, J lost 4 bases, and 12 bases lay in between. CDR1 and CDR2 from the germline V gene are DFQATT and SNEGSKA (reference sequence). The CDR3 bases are TGCAGTGCTAGAGGTGGGGCGCGGTCAGATACGCAGTATTTT. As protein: CSARGGARSDTQYF.

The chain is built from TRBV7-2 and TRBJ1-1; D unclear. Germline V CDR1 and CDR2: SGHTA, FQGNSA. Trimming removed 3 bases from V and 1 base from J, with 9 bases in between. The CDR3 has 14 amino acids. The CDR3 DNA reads TGTGCCAGCAGCTTTTTGGCCTCGAACACTGAAGCTTTCTTT. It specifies CASSFLASNTEAFF.

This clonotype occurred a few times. CDR3 region: CASSPSNVGDTQYF. DNA for the CDR3: TGCGCCAGCAGCCCGTCTAATGTAGGGGATACGCAGTATTTT. V is TRBV5-1 and J is TRBJ2-3; no clear D gene. V gave up 4 bases and J gave up 6 bases, with 15 bases separating them. The CDR3 extends over 14 amino acids. Germline V lookup: CDR1 SGHRS, CDR2 YFSETQ.

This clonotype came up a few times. The chain's CDR3 is CASLPVVAQSNEQFF. CDR3 sequence (DNA): TGTGCCAGCCTGCCCGTAGTAGCGCAATCCAATGAGCAGTTCTTC. The gene calls are TRBV7-2 and TRBJ2-1, with D tentatively TRBD2 (5 bases). This CDR3 spans 15 amino acids. V lost 8 bases to trimming and J lost 6 bases, with 20 bases between them. In germline, CDR1 is SGHTA, CDR2 FQGNSA.

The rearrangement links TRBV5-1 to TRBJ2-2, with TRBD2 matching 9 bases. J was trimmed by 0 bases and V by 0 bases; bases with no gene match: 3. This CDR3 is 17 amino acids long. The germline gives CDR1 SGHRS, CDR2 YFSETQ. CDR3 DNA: TGCGCCAGCAGCTTGGAAGCGGGAGGTGCGAACACCGGGGAGCTGTTTTTT. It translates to CASSLEAGGANTGELFF.

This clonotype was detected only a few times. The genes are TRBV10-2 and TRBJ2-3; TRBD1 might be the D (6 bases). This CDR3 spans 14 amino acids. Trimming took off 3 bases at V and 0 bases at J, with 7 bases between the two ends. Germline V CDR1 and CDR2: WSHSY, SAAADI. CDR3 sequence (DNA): TGCGCCAGCAGTGAACAGGGAAGCACAGATACGCAGTATTTT. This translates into CASSEQGSTDTQYF.

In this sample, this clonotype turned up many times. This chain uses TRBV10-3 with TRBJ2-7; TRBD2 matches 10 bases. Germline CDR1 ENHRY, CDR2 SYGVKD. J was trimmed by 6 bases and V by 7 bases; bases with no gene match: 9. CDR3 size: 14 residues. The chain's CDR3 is CAITSSGRVSEQYF. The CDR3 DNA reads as TGTGCCATCACATCCAGCGGGAGGGTAAGCGAGCAGTACTTC.

The CDR3: CASSAGTVGNQPQHF. CDR3 coding DNA: TGTGCCAGTAGTGCGGGTACGGTAGGCAATCAGCCCCAGCATTTT. This chain links TRBV19 with TRBJ1-5; D remains ambiguous. V gave up 5 bases and J gave up 2 bases, with 13 bases separating them. Per the germline V gene, CDR1 is LNHDA and CDR2 is SQIVND (reference sequence). This CDR3 is 15 amino acids long.